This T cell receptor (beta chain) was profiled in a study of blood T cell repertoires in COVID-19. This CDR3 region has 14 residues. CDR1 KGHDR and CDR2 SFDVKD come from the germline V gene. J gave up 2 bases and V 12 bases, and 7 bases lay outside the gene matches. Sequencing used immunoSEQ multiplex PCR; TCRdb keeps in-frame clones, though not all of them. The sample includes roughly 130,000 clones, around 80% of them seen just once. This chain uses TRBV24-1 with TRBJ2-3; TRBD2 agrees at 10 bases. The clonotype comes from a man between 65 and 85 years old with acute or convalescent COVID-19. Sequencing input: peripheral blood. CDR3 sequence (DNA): TGTGCCGCGTCTAGCGGGGGACACACAGATACGCAGTATTTT. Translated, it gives CAASSGGHTDTQYF.